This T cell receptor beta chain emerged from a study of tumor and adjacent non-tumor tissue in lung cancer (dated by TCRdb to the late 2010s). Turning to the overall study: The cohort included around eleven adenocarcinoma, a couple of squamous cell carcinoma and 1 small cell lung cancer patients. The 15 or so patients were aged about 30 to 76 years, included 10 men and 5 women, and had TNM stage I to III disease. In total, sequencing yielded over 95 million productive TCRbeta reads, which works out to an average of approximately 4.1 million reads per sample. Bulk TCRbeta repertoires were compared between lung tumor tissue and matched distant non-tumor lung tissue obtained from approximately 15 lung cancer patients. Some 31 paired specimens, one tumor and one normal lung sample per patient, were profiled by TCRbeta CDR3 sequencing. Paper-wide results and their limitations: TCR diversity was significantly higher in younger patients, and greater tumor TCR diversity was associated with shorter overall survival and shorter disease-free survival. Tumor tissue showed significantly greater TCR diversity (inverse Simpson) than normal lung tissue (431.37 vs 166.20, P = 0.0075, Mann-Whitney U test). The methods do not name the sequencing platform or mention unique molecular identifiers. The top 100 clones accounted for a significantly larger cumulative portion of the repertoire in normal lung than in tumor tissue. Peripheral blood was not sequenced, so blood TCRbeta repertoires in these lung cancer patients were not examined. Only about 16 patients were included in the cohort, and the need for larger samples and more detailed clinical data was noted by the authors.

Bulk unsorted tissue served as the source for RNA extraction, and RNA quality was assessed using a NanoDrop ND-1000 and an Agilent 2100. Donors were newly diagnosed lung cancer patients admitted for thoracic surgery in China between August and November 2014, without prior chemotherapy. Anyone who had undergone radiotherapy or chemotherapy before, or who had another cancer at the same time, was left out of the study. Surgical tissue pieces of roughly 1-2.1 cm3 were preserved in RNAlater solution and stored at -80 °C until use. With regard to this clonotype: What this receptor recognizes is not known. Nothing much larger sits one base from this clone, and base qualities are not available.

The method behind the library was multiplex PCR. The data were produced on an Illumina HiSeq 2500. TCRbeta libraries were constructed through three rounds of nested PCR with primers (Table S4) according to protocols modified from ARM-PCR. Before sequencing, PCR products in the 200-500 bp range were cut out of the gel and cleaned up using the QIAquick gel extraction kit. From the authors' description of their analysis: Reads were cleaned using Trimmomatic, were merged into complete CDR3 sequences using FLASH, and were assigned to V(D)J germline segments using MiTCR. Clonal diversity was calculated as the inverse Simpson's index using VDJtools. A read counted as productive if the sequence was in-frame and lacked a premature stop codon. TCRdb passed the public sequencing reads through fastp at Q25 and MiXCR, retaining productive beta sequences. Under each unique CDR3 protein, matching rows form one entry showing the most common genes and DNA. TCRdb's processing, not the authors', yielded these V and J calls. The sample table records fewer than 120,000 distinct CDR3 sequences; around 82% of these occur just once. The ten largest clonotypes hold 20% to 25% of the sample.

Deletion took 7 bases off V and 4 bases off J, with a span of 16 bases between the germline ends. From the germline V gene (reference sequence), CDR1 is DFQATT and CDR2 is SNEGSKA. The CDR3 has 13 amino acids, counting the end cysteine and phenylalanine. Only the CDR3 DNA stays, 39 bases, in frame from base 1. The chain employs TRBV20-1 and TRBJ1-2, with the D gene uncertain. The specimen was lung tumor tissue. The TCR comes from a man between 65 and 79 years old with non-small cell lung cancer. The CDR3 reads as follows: CSVNWVGVYGYTF. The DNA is TGCAGTGTTAACTGGGTAGGAGTCTATGGCTACACCTTC.